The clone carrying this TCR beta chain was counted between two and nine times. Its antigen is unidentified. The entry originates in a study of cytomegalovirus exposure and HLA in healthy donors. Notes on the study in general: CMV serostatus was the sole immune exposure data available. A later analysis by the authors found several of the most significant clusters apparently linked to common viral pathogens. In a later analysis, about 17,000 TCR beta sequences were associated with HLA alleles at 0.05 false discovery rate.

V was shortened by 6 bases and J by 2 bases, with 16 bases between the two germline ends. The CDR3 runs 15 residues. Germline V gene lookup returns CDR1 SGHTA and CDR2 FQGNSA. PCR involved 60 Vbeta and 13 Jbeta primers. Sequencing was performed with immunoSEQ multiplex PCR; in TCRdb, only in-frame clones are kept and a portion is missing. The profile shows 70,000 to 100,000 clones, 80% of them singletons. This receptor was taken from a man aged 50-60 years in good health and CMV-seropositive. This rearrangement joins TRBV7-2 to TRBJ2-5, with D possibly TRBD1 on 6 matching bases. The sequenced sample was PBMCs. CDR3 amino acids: CASSRTGTTQETQYF. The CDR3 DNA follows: TGTGCCAGCAGTCGGACCGGGACAACGCAAGAGACCCAGTACTTC.